This T cell receptor beta chain comes out of a study of cytomegalovirus exposure and HLA in healthy donors. Notes on the study in general: An analysis that came later showed most CMV-associated TCR beta chains appearing HLA-restricted. Sequencing had likely introduced a cluster of highly shared sequence variants as an artifact.

Among the donors, all were healthy bone marrow donors. Both 60 Vbeta primers and 13 Jbeta primers went into the PCR. The method was immunoSEQ multiplex PCR; TCRdb's version includes in-frame clones alone and lacks a portion of them. The data hold approximately 170,000 clones, with around 73% observed a single time. Note on this clone: The antigen is unknown.

Sequences were obtained from PBMCs. The clonotype comes from a woman aged 18-35 years in good health and CMV-seropositive.

The CDR3 nucleotides read TGTGCCAGCAGCGTAGGCGGGCCAGATACGCAGTATTTT. This encodes CASSVGGPDTQYF. The chain employs TRBV9 and TRBJ2-3, with a possible D match to TRBD2 (5 bases). Per the germline V gene, CDR1 is SGDLS and CDR2 is YYNGEE. The V end lost 0 bases, the J end lost 4 bases, and 6 bases lay between the germline ends. The CDR3 has 13 residues.